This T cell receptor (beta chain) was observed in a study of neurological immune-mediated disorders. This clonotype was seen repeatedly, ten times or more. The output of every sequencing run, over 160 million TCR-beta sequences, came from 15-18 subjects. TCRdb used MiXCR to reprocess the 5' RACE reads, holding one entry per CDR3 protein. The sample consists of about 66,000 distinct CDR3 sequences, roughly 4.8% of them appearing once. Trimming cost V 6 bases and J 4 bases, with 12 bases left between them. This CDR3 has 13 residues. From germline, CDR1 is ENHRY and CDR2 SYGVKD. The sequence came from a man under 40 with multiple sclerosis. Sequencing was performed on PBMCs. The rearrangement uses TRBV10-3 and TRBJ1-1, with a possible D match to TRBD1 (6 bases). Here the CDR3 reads CAISPGGGTEAFF. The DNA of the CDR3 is TGTGCCATCAGCCCGGGAGGGGGCACTGAAGCTTTCTTT.